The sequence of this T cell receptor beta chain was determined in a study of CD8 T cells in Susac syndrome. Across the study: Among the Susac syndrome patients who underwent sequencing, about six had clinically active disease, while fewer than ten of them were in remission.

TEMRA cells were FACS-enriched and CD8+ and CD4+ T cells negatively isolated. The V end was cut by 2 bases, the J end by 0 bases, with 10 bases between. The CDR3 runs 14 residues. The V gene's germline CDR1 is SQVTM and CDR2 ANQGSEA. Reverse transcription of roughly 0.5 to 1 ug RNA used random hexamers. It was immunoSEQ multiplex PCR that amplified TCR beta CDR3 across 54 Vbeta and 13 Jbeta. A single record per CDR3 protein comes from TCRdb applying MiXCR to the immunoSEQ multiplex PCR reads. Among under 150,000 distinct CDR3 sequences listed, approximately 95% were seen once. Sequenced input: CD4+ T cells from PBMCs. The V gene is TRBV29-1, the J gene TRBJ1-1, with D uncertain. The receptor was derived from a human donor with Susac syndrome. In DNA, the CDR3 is TGCAGCGTTGAAAAGGAGTACATGAACACTGAAGCTTTCTTT. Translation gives CSVEKEYMNTEAFF.